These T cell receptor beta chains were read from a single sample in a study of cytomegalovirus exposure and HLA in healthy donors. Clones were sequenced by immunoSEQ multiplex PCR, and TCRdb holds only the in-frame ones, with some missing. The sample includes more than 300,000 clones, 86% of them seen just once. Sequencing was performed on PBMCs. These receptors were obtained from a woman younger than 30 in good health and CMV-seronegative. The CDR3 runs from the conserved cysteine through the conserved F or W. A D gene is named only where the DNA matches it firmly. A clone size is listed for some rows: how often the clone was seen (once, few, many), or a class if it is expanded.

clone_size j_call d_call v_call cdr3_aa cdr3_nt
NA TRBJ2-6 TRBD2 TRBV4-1 CASSQAVSLAGAGANVLTF TGCGCCAGCAGCCAAGCCGTGAGCCTAGCGGGAGCTGGGGCCAACGTCCTGACTTTC
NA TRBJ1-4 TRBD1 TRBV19 CASTGTGFNEKLFF TGTGCCAGTACCGGGACAGGTTTTAATGAAAAACTGTTTTTT
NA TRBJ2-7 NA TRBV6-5 CASSWDSGSLEQYF TGTGCCAGCAGCTGGGACTCGGGATCCTTGGAGCAGTACTTC
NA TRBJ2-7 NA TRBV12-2 CASRLIGGRALDEQYF TGTGCAAGTCGCTTAATTGGCGGGAGGGCCCTCGACGAGCAGTACTTC
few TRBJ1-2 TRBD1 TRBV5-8 CASSLPGQGSAYTF TGTGCCAGCAGCTTGCCGGGACAGGGGAGTGCCTACACCTTC
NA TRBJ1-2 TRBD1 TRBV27 CASSWTGGLYGYTF TGTGCCAGCAGTTGGACAGGGGGATTGTATGGCTACACCTTC
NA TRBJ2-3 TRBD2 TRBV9 CASSGTGTRPDTQYF TGTGCCAGCAGCGGGACCGGGACTAGACCAGATACGCAGTATTTT
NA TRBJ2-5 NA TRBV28 CASTTRWAGSQETQYF TGTGCCAGCACCACCCGGTGGGCGGGGAGTCAAGAGACCCAGTACTTC
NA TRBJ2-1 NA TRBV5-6 CASSLALRQGLDEQFF TGTGCCAGCAGCTTGGCTCTTCGGCAGGGTCTCGATGAGCAGTTCTTC
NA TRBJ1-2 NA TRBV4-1 CASSRFQSGFDYGYTF TGCGCCAGCAGCCGATTCCAGTCAGGGTTCGACTATGGCTACACCTTC
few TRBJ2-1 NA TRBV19 CASSIDMAGTYNEQFF TGTGCCAGTAGTATAGATATGGCGGGGACCTACAATGAGCAGTTCTTC
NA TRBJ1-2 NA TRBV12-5 CASGLGGEGILF TGTGCTAGTGGGTTGGGGGGCGAAGGAATACTGTTC
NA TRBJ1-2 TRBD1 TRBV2 CASSQGQGEGGYTF TGTGCCAGCAGTCAGGGGCAGGGGGAAGGCGGCTACACCTTC